One TCR beta chain is described in this entry. What it recognizes is unknown. This sample stems from a study of cytomegalovirus exposure and HLA in healthy donors. General study points: In a later analysis, TCR association rates varied by HLA locus: DRB1 most, HLA-C fewest. HLA allele associations emerged for fewer than 20,000 TCR beta sequences in a later analysis, at 0.05 false discovery rate.

Vbeta (60) and Jbeta (13) primers were used in the PCR. The data were produced by immunoSEQ multiplex PCR, yet TCRdb's version contains in-frame clones alone and is incomplete. The table lists some 130,000 clones, 80% to 90% of them singletons. The receptor's source is a woman aged 40 to 50 in good health and CMV-seropositive. Sample: PBMCs.

The CDR3 coding sequence is TGTGCCAGCCGGGCCGCGGGGGGGCCTTCAGCTAACTATGGCTACACCTTC. Translation gives CASRAAGGPSANYGYTF. The chain joins TRBV2 to TRBJ1-2; maybe TRBD1 (6 bases). V lost 8 bases and J lost 0, with 22 bases in between. CDR1 and CDR2 from the germline V gene are SNHLY and FYNNEI. This CDR3 comprises 17 residues.